A single sample is the source of the 30 T cell receptor beta chains below, sequenced in a study of brain T cells in children with intractable seizures. Only cases whose brain tissue showed the highest T cell transcript signatures were sequenced. The protocol was immunoSEQ multiplex PCR, while the TCRdb copy is restricted to in-frame clones and leaves out a portion. The sample consists of roughly 8,300 clones, nearly 75% of them appearing once. The sample was resected brain tissue, taken at surgery. The receptors were sampled from a boy in the first two years of life with tuberous sclerosis and intractable seizures.

In its sample, this clone ranks as large. V and J are TRBV6-6 and TRBJ1-2; D gene uncertain. The CDR3 spans 11 residues. The germline V gene encodes CDR1 MNHNY and CDR2 SVGAGI (reference sequence). V was trimmed by 11 bases and J by 8 bases, leaving 15 bases between them. The CDR3 loop reads CALREVDGYTF. As DNA, the CDR3 is TGTGCCCTTAGGGAGGTGGACGGCTACACCTTC.

This clone has a handful of counts. The chain recombines TRBV7-2 with TRBJ1-4; D unclear. CDR3 size: 15 residues. Germline assignment: CDR1 SGHTA and CDR2 FQGNSA. The ends were cut back, 5 bases at V and 4 bases at J, with 14 bases in the middle. The CDR3 bases are TGTGCCAGCAGCCCCGCGGGGAACGTTAATGAAAAACTGTTTTTT. Translation: CASSPAGNVNEKLFF.

J is TRBJ1-1 and V is TRBV6-4; 10 bases agree with TRBD1. V gave up 6 bases and J gave up 1 base; unmatched junction bases: 5. This CDR3 spans 15 amino acids. CDR1 is MRHNA, CDR2 SNTAGT, per germline. The CDR3 DNA sequence: TGTGCCAGCAGGAGGACAGGGGGAAGGAACACTGAAGCTTTCTTT. Its protein product is CASRRTGGRNTEAFF.

This clone was counted between two and nine times. This chain links TRBV11-2 with TRBJ2-1; possible D gene TRBD2, 6 bases. This CDR3 comprises 16 residues. The germline V and J ends were trimmed by 0 bases and 1 base, with 10 bases remaining between them. Germline V CDR1 and CDR2: SGHAT, FQNNGV. CDR3 bases: TGTGCCAGCAGCTTAGAGAGACTAGTATCCTACAATGAGCAGTTCTTC. Translation: CASSLERLVSYNEQFF. The variable domain in full, with the rest retrieved from reference TRBV11-2 and TRBJ2-1, is EAGVAQSPRYKIIEKRQSVAFWCNPISGHATLYWYQQILGQGPKLLIQFQNNGVVDDSQLPKDRFSAERLKGVDSTLKIQPAKLEDSAVYLCASSLERLVSYNEQFFGPGTRLTVL.

The chain joins TRBV7-9 to TRBJ1-4; maybe TRBD1 (6 bases). Germline values: CDR1 SEHNR, CDR2 FQNEAQ (reference sequence). V was cut by 5 bases and J by 0 bases, with 13 bases left in between. The CDR3 loop spans 16 amino acids. The CDR3 sequence is CASSVRTAPTNEKLFF. The CDR3 DNA follows: TGTGCCAGCAGCGTTAGGACAGCCCCAACTAATGAAAAACTGTTTTTT.

The chain couples TRBV3-1 (or the pseudogene TRBV3-2) to TRBJ1-6; maybe TRBD1 (6 bases). This CDR3 has 17 amino acids. V was pared by 0 bases and J by 3 bases, with 12 bases between. Germline V gene data show CDR1 as LGHDT and CDR2 as YNNKEL (reference sequence). CDR3 sequence (DNA): TGTGCCAGCAGCCAAGATCGGACAGCTTTCTATAATTCACCCCTCCACTTT. This encodes CASSQDRTAFYNSPLHF.

The rearrangement links TRBV24-1 to TRBJ2-2; no clear D gene. The V gene's germline CDR1 is KGHDR and CDR2 SFDVKD. The CDR3 extends over 13 amino acids. V was pared by 8 bases and J by 3 bases, with 9 bases between. The CDR3 spells CATKGGDTGELFF. CDR3 in DNA: TGTGCCACCAAAGGTGGGGACACCGGGGAGCTGTTTTTT.

Concerning this clone: Other nucleotide sequences from this sample produce the same CDR3. J is TRBJ1-2 and V is TRBV7-9; TRBD1 matches 12 bases. There are 14 residues in the CDR3. Trimming removed 3 bases from V and 4 bases from J; junction bases left unmatched: 0. Germline CDR1 SEHNR, CDR2 FQNEAQ (reference sequence). Here the CDR3 reads CASSLGQGAYGYTF. In DNA form, the CDR3 reads TGTGCCAGCAGCTTGGGACAGGGGGCCTATGGCTACACCTTC.

J is TRBJ1-1 and V is TRBV7-3; perhaps TRBD1 as D (5 bases). The CDR3 runs to 14 residues. The V gene lost 5 bases and the J gene lost 12 bases, with 22 bases spanning the gap. CDR1 is SGHTA and CDR2 is FQGTGA in the germline V gene. In nucleotides, the CDR3 is TGTGCCAGCAGCACCGGGACTCAAGGGAGTGAGCCTTTCTTT. It specifies CASSTGTQGSEPFF.

In regard to this clone: Other DNA sequences within the sample encode an identical CDR3. V is TRBV7-3 and J is TRBJ1-4; D is undetermined. V was trimmed by 5 bases and J by 8 bases, leaving 12 bases between them. In germline, CDR1 is SGHTA, CDR2 FQGTGA. CDR3 length: 13 amino acids. The CDR3 sequence is CASSPGPREKLFF. In DNA, the CDR3 is TGTGCCAGCAGCCCTGGGCCGCGGGAAAAACTGTTTTTT.

The V and J genes are TRBV6-5 and TRBJ1-5; 7 bases match TRBD1. V dropped 6 bases and J dropped 2; count of bases not matched to a gene: 1. CDR1 is MNHEY, CDR2 SVGAGI, per germline. This CDR3 comprises 13 residues. In nucleotides, the CDR3 is TGTGCCAGCAGGGGGACAGGCAATCAGCCCCAGCATTTT. This gives the protein CASRGTGNQPQHF.

This clone was observed a handful of times. This specimen includes other DNA sequences encoding the same CDR3. The chain combines TRBV9 with TRBJ2-7; no clear D gene. The CDR3 contains 13 residues. V lost 3 bases and J 0 bases, leaving 7 bases between the germline ends. Per the germline V gene, CDR1 is SGDLS and CDR2 is YYNGEE. CDR3 amino acids: CASSDGSSYEQYF. As DNA, the CDR3 is TGTGCCAGCAGCGATGGGTCCTCCTACGAGCAGTACTTC.

This clone has more than one count but fewer than ten. The chain combines TRBV6-6 with TRBJ1-2, with D uncertain. Per germline, CDR1 MNHNY and CDR2 SVGAGI (reference sequence). The CDR3 is 11 residues long. V was trimmed by 6 bases and J by 6 bases, leaving 8 bases between them. In DNA form, the CDR3 reads TGTGCCAGCAGGAACGTAGATGGCTACACCTTC. This sequence encodes CASRNVDGYTF.

The V and J genes are TRBV5-1 and TRBJ2-7; 8 nucleotides align to TRBD1. Germline V gene data show CDR1 as SGHRS and CDR2 as YFSETQ. Losses at the gene ends were 2 bases for V and 6 bases for J; bases not matched to a gene: 1. The CDR3 covers 12 residues. CDR3 sequence reads: CASSFTGGEQYF. In DNA form, the CDR3 reads TGCGCCAGCAGCTTTACAGGGGGCGAGCAGTACTTC.

The CDR3 loop is CASRGAWGSEAFF. DNA of the CDR3: TGTGCCAGCAGAGGGGCCTGGGGTTCTGAAGCTTTCTTT. The gene calls are TRBV7-9 and TRBJ1-1, with D possibly TRBD1 on 5 matching bases. The length of the CDR3 is 13 residues. Trimming removed 6 bases from V and 6 bases from J, with 14 bases in between. Looked up from germline, CDR1 is SEHNR and CDR2 is FQNEAQ (reference sequence). The full variable domain, completed using reference TRBV7-9 and TRBJ1-1, is DTGVSQNPRHKITKRGQNVTFRCDPISEHNRLYWYRQTLGQGPEFLTYFQNEAQLEKSRLLSDRFSAERPKGSFSTLEIQRTEQGDSAMYLCASRGAWGSEAFFGQGTRLTVV.

The chain has TRBV30 and TRBJ2-5, with D perhaps TRBD2 (5 bases). Germline lookup yields CDR1 GTSNPN and CDR2 SVGIG (reference sequence). This CDR3 region has 13 residues. Trimming removed 2 bases at V and 5 bases at J, with 12 bases between. The CDR3 DNA reads as TGTGCCTGGAGTACCGGGATTGGTGAGACCCAGTACTTC. Protein product: CAWSTGIGETQYF. Supplemented by reference TRBV30 and TRBJ2-5, the full variable domain reads SQTIHQWPATLVQPVGSPLSLECTVEGTSNPNLYWYRQAAGRGLQLLFYSVGIGQISSEVPQNLSASRPQDRQFILSSKKLLLSDSGFYLCAWSTGIGETQYFGPGTRLLVL.

V and J are TRBV7-3 and TRBJ2-7; a weak D match, TRBD2 (5 bases). This CDR3 has 13 amino acids. Per germline, CDR1 SGHTA and CDR2 FQGTGA. Trimming cost V 5 bases and J 6 bases, with 14 bases left between them. CDR3 DNA sequence: TGTGCCAGCAGCCAAGGCCCCCGGGGCGAGCAGTACTTC. Its protein product is CASSQGPRGEQYF.

This chain connects TRBV28 to TRBJ2-3, with 12 bases aligning to TRBD2. With V trimmed by 0 bases and J by 0 bases, 1 base remained unmatched. Germline CDR1 and CDR2: MDHEN and SYDVKM. The CDR3 loop spans 17 amino acids. This chain's CDR3 is CASSLWGTSGSTDTQYF. In nucleotides, the CDR3 is TGTGCCAGCAGTTTATGGGGGACTAGCGGGAGCACAGATACGCAGTATTTT.

The chain couples TRBV7-2 to TRBJ1-1; TRBD1 might be the D (6 bases). The CDR3 loop spans 13 amino acids. Trimming cost V 5 bases and J 10 bases, with 17 bases left between them. In germline, CDR1 is SGHTA, CDR2 FQGNSA. Here the CDR3 DNA reads TGTGCCAGCAGCAGGACAGCCCCGGAGGTAGCTTTCTTT. Amino acid sequence: CASSRTAPEVAFF.

The table lists this clone with a few counts. V and J are TRBV21-1 and TRBJ1-6; TRBD1 was called by the table and not checked on the DNA. TRBV21-1 is tagged as a pseudogene. The CDR3 extends over 20 amino acids. The CDR3 spells CASSKALGDLQGPYNSPLHF. In DNA form, the CDR3 reads TGTGCCAGCAGCAAAGCGCTCGGTGACTTACAGGGTCCCTATAATTCACCCCTCCACTTT.

This chain joins TRBV14 and TRBJ2-6; tentatively, D is TRBD1 or TRBD2 (5 bases each). The CDR3 runs to 19 residues. Trimming took off 4 bases at V and 0 bases at J, with 19 bases between the two ends. CDR1 is SGHDN and CDR2 is FVKESK in the germline V gene. CDR3 sequence reads: CASSRVFRVGSSGANVLTF. CDR3 DNA sequence: TGTGCCAGCAGCCGGGTTTTCAGGGTAGGGAGCTCTGGGGCCAACGTCCTGACTTTC.

V gene TRBV7-9 combines with J gene TRBJ1-2; possible D gene TRBD1, 5 bases. The CDR3 contains 15 residues. Germline V gene sequence: CDR1 SEHNR, CDR2 FQNEAQ (reference sequence). Trimming removed 0 bases from V and 5 bases from J, with 13 bases in between. DNA for the CDR3: TGTGCCAGCAGCTTAGCTAGCCCAGGGAATTATGGCTACACCTTC. It translates to CASSLASPGNYGYTF.

This clone was found a few times. The chain is built from TRBV5-1 and TRBJ2-7, with TRBD2 matching 10 bases. The CDR3 has 14 residues. Germline V gene data show CDR1 as SGHRS and CDR2 as YFSETQ. Trimming took 2 bases from V and 7 from J; bases not matched to a gene: 6. The CDR3 spells CASSFVAGGPEQYF. CDR3 in DNA: TGCGCCAGCAGCTTTGTAGCGGGGGGTCCTGAGCAGTACTTC.

The count of this clone is one. The rearrangement joins TRBV14 to TRBJ2-7; a possible D gene is TRBD1 (5 bases). V dropped 5 bases and J dropped 7 bases, with 12 bases sitting between them. CDR3 length equals 12 residues. Germline CDR1 reads SGHDN; CDR2 reads FVKESK. For the CDR3, the DNA is TGTGCCAGCAGCTCAGAAAGGACAGAGCAGTACTTC. Protein product: CASSSERTEQYF.

Within the sample, this clone is large. The genes are TRBV6-6 and TRBJ2-7, with TRBD1 matching over 9 bases. Germline V gene sequence: CDR1 MNHNY, CDR2 SVGAGI (reference sequence). This CDR3 is 16 amino acids long. Germline trimming cut 8 bases from V and 3 bases from J; bases unmatched to any gene: 14. The DNA for the CDR3 is TGTGCCAGCCTGACGATTACGGGACAGGGTTTCTACGAGCAGTACTTC. Amino acids: CASLTITGQGFYEQYF.

J is TRBJ2-3 and V is TRBV6-5; no definite D call. Germline lookup yields CDR1 MNHEY and CDR2 SVGAGI. With 10 bases removed from V and 6 bases from J, the gap between germline ends came to 11 bases. The CDR3 consists of 11 residues. CDR3 in amino acids: CAILGWDTQYF. CDR3 DNA: TGTGCCATTCTTGGGTGGGATACGCAGTATTTT.

As to this clone: The same CDR3 is also encoded by other DNA sequences in this sample. In DNA, the CDR3 is TGTGCCTGGAGTGAAGGGTCCTACACTGAAGCTTTCTTT. It yields the protein CAWSEGSYTEAFF. The chain couples TRBV30 to TRBJ1-1, with unresolved D. This CDR3 has 13 residues. The V end was cut by 1 base, the J end by 3 bases, with 9 bases between. Germline lookup yields CDR1 GTSNPN and CDR2 SVGIG (reference sequence).

The chain links TRBV5-1 to TRBJ1-1; D might be TRBD1 (5 bases). CDR1 SGHRS and CDR2 YFSETQ come from the germline V gene. This CDR3 is 14 amino acids long. V shed 0 bases and J shed 4 bases, with 10 bases lying between them. CDR3 nucleotide sequence: TGCGCCAGCAGCTTGGGGGGGTATGGCACTGAAGCTTTCTTT. Translating it yields CASSLGGYGTEAFF.

This clone is medium-sized. Other DNA sequences within the sample encode an identical CDR3. This chain's CDR3 is CASSLRDTQYF. CDR3 nucleotide sequence: TGTGCCAGCAGTTTAAGGGATACGCAGTATTTT. This chain uses TRBV12-3 or TRBV12-4 with TRBJ2-3; D is unresolved. The CDR3 extends over 11 amino acids. Trimming took off 2 bases at V and 6 bases at J, with 3 bases between the two ends.

V usage is TRBV5-1 and J usage is TRBJ2-7; D ambiguous. V lost 1 base, J lost 0 bases, and 2 bases lay in between. Germline lookup yields CDR1 SGHRS and CDR2 YFSETQ. This CDR3 has 12 residues. CDR3 sequence: CASSLNSYEQYF. The CDR3 nucleotides read TGCGCCAGCAGCTTGAACTCCTACGAGCAGTACTTC.